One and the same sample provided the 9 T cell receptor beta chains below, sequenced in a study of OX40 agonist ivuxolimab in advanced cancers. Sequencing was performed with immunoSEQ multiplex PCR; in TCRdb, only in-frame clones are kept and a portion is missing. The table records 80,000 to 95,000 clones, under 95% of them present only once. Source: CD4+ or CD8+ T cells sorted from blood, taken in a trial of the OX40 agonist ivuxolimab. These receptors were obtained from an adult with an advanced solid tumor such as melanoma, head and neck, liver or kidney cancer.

The DNA for the CDR3 is TGTGCCAGCTCAGCGGACTTGGATGAGCAGTTCTTC. This translates into CASSADLDEQFF. The chain couples TRBV18 to TRBJ2-1, with D possibly matching TRBD2 (5 bases). Germline lookup yields CDR1 KGHSH and CDR2 LQKENI. V was cut by 5 bases and J by 8 bases, with 10 bases left in between. This CDR3 has 12 amino acids.

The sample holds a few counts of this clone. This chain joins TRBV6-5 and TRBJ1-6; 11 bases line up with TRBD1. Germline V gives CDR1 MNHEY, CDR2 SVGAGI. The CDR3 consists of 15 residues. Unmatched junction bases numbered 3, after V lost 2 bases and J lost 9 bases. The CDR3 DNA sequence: TGTGCCAGCAGTTACGGACAGGGGGCTGGTTCACCCCTCCACTTT. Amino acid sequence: CASSYGQGAGSPLHF.

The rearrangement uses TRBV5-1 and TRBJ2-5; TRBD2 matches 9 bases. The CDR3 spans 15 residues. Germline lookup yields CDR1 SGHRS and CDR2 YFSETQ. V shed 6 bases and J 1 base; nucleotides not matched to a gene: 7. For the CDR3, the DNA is TGCGCCAGCACCTTAGCGGGAGTGGGCCAAGAGACCCAGTACTTC. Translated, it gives CASTLAGVGQETQYF.

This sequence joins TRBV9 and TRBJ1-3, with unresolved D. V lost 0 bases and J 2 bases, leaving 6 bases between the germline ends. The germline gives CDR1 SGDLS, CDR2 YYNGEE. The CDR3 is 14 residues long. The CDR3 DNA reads TGTGCCAGCAGCGTAGCCGTTACTGGAAACACCATATATTTT. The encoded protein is CASSVAVTGNTIYF.

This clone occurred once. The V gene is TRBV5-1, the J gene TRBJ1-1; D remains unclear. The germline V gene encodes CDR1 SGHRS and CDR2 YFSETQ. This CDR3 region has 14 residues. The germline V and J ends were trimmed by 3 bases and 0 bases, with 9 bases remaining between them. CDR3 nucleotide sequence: TGCGCCAGCAGCTGGACTGAACTGAACACTGAAGCTTTCTTT. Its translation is CASSWTELNTEAFF.

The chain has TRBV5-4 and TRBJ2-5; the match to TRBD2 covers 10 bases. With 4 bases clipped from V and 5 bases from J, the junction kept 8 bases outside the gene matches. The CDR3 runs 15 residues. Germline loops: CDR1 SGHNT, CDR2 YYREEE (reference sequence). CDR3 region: CASSEGGLADETQYF. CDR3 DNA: TGTGCCAGCAGCGAAGGTGGACTAGCGGATGAGACCCAGTACTTC.

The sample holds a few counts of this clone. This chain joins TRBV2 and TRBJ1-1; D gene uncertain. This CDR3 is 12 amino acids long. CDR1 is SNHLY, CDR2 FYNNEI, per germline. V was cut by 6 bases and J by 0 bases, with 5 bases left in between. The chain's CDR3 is CASRALNTEAFF. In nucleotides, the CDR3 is TGTGCCAGCAGAGCCCTGAACACTGAAGCTTTCTTT.

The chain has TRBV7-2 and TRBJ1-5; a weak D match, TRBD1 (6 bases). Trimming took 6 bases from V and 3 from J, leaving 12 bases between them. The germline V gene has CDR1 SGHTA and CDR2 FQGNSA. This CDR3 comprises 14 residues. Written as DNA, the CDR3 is TGTGCCAGCAGTTCACAGGGTTACAATCAGCCCCAGCATTTT. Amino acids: CASSSQGYNQPQHF.

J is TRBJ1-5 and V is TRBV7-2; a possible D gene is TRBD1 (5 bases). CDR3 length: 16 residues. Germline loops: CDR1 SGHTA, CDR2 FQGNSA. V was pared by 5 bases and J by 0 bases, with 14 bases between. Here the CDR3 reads CASSPEGSLSNQPQHF. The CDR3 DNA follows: TGTGCCAGCAGCCCAGAGGGGTCACTTAGCAATCAGCCCCAGCATTTT.